This TCR beta chain derives from a study of beta chain features in type 1 diabetes. Study results and limitations: Significant though moderate, a shortening of TCRB CDR3s appeared in all four CD4+ subsets of Type 1 diabetes patients.

Comment on this clone: The antigen is not known.

With 0 bases removed from V and 5 bases from J, the gap between germline ends came to 18 bases. This CDR3 comprises 16 residues. Germline-derived CDR1 and CDR2 are SGHRS and YFSETQ. Every bit of the isolated RNA underwent reverse transcription, so sequencing read expressed TCRB transcripts. Libraries were prepared by immunoSEQ multiplex PCR; TCRdb keeps only in-frame clonotypes and omits some of them. The sample yields some 200,000 clones, roughly 16% seen once. The TCR was taken from a man aged 30 to 45 with type 1 diabetes. Sequencing input: naive CD4+ T cells from blood. This chain uses TRBV5-1 with TRBJ2-7, with D unclear. The CDR3 here is CASSLAEDSGPHEQYF. As DNA, the CDR3 is TGCGCCAGCAGCTTGGCCGAAGACTCGGGTCCCCACGAGCAGTACTTC.